This T cell receptor beta chain is from a study of cytomegalovirus exposure and HLA in healthy donors (dated by TCRdb to about 2017). As for the study more broadly: In an earlier analysis of fewer than 750 of the donors, about 270 Gb of sequence data and approximately 120 million unique TCR beta sequences from 150 million to 200 million T cells were reported. In an earlier analysis of 587 of the donors, high-throughput TCR beta sequencing was used to judge whether each TCR beta V gene segment behaved as functional or pseudogenic. Typing coverage varied by locus: about 620-630 donors for A, B, C, DRB1 and DQB1; approximately 560 for DQA1; approximately 610 for DPA1; around 450 for DPB1. The study aimed to test whether signatures of past pathogen exposure could be identified by cataloging public T cell receptors. The study used immunosequencing to profile the T cell repertoires of around 600 subjects and linked those repertoires to cytomegalovirus serostatus. All discovery cohort repertoires had been generated using a single sequencing platform. In addition to the first cohort of around 670 subjects, a separate validation cohort of 120 different subjects was used. Among 398 genotyped donors of the cohort, an average of approximately 240,000 unique TCR beta nucleotide sequences were sequenced per donor, 15% to 20% of them non-productive. The study combined high-throughput TCR immunosequencing, statistical association of individual TCRs with disease status, and machine learning to predict cytomegalovirus infection status. In a later analysis, previously published TCR beta repertoires from some 640 donors were re-analyzed and high-resolution HLA genotyping was added so that TCR occurrence patterns could be studied. Roughly 5 DR-DQ haplotypes were handled as single units for association and clustering, since linkage in the cohort was strong. HLA typing included class I and class II loci at four-digit resolution. Roughly 300 gigabases of sequencing data and around 90 million unique TCR sequences made up an early release that covered some 640 HLA-typed donors. The later analysis used no new phenotypic data to find candidate immune exposures, relying instead on TCR beta sequences and their occurrence across donors. Donor age, sex, ethnicity and CMV serostatus were collected together with the repertoire data. The genetic ancestry cluster associated with self-reported Caucasian donors included 81% of the 398 genotyped donors. A later genetic analysis took genome-wide SNP genotypes for about three fifths of the roughly 670 donors and used that subset as a discovery cohort. General conclusions and limits of the study: CMV serostatus was the only immune exposure information available for the cohort. Because some donors lacked HLA typing at each locus, the association tests relied only on the typed subset. A group of highly shared sequence variants was considered likely to be a technical artifact of the sequencing pipeline. Because counts were too low, about 18 rarely observed V segments, including chromosome 9 orphons, were left out of the earlier analysis of over 550 of the donors. According to a later genetic analysis, donors in an Asian-associated ancestry cluster had fewer N-insertions in productive TCRs than the approximately 690-donor mean. A later analysis found that most CMV-associated TCR beta chains appeared HLA-restricted, with HLA associations seemingly driven largely by CMV exposure. In a later analysis, HLA-associated TCR beta chains were found to be more clonally expanded and to have lower generation probabilities than equally common non-associated chains. At a false discovery rate of 0.05, a later analysis linked 16,951 TCR beta sequences to specific HLA alleles. Sequencing depth was assumed to be roughly uniform across donors in the presence/absence analyses, though that assumption may not hold. The cohort was sequenced for TCR beta chains only, and without alpha or paired-chain data the features that could be detected were limited. Several of the top co-occurrence clusters appeared to be linked to parvovirus B19, influenza, CMV and Epstein-Barr virus, according to a later analysis. A few of the identified cytomegalovirus-associated TCR beta chains were confirmed in vitro to be specific for cytomegalovirus antigens. Across donors, most TCR sequences were observed very rarely, whereas some public TCRs were present in many individuals. In a later genetic analysis, a missense DCLRE1C variant was associated with V-gene and J-gene trimming of TCR beta chains, and the association was replicated in an independent cohort. The study gave a list of more than 150 TCR beta chains associated with cytomegalovirus. A further reported finding was that TCR beta sequences accurately predicted the HLA-A and HLA-B alleles for most subjects in the first cohort. When HLA alleles, especially DR and DQ, strongly co-occurred, attributing TCR associations to individual alleles was difficult. The 87-base-pair reads could not distinguish some IMGT-functional V segments, including TRBV6-2 and TRBV6-3, so those segments were excluded. The classifier was reported to diagnose cytomegalovirus status with high specificity and sensitivity in both the original and validation cohorts. In a later analysis, TCR association rates were found to vary across HLA loci, with the most associated TCRs seen for DRB1 alleles and the fewest for HLA-C alleles. An earlier analysis of approximately 530 of the donors showed that most TCR beta V segments appeared in productive rearrangements either about 87% or about 30% of the time, which broadly matched IMGT annotations. Correlated functional status among segregating V segments might reflect linkage disequilibrium, but an unknown experimental factor could not be ruled out. The authors suggested that the approach could potentially be generalized to other disease states and immunological phenotypes.

In total, roughly 670 healthy bone marrow donors made up the cohort. Cohort members were all nominally healthy when sampled, although unrecorded immune exposures were likely present. The donor was CMV seronegative and was included in the group of a few hundred seronegative cohort members. A peripheral blood sample was provided by each donor, and peripheral blood mononuclear cells were used for TCR beta sequencing. Genomic DNA was extracted from the blood cell samples with the Qiagen DNeasy Blood Extraction Kit. The method was the immunoSEQ multiplex PCR assay. The multiplex PCR relied on a mix of 60 forward primers for TCR Vbeta segments and 13 reverse primers for TCR Jbeta segments. Amplification of the CDR3 region of rearranged TCR beta genes was performed with a multiplex PCR assay on genomic DNA. Amplified TCR beta libraries were sequenced as 87-base-pair reads on the Illumina HiSeq System. Under the source paper's analysis protocol: In a later analysis, tens of millions of unique TCR beta chains were counted across the roughly 670 repertoires, and around 10 million of these chains were shared by at least two donors. A nearest-neighbor algorithm error-corrected the raw reads and collapsed the reads into unique sequences, merging closely related sequences to remove PCR and sequencing errors. V, D and J gene segments were assigned by aligning CDR3 sequences to IMGT reference sequences. For a sequence to be retained, a match of at least six nucleotides to both a V gene segment and a J gene segment was required. A rearrangement was called productive if the CDR3 had no stop codons and remained in frame with V and J, and every other rearrangement was called non-productive. Following IMGT convention, CDR3 was defined as the stretch from the second conserved V-encoded cysteine up to the conserved J-encoded phenylalanine. The earlier analysis of 500 to 600 of the donors excluded sequences that lacked an unambiguous match to a single V gene segment. An earlier analysis of approximately 590 of the donors called V segments functional above 56.7% productive rearrangements and segregating when the between-donor standard deviation exceeded 5%. A statistical classification framework was built for diagnosing cytomegalovirus status from the catalog of TCR beta chain sequences. In a later analysis, TCR nucleotide sequences were compared against IMGT/GENE-DB human TR gene sequences so that V and J genes could be assigned. In a later analysis, CDR3 sequences and most-parsimonious VDJ recombination scenarios were assigned using the TCRdist pipeline. In a later analysis, each TCR beta chain was defined by its CDR3 amino acid sequence together with its V-gene family, and reads without a unique V-gene family were excluded. To address suspected cross-contamination and a sequencing artifact, a later analysis removed a few hundred highly shared, low-generation-probability nucleotide sequences. For each public chain, a later analysis derived a clonal expansion index from normalized ranks of inferred template counts within each repertoire. Generation probabilities in a later analysis came from a VDJ recombination model fitted to out-of-frame rearrangements, and those results were checked against IGoR. A later analysis scored TCR-TCR, TCR-HLA and TCR-CMV co-occurrence with hypergeometric tests, applying a repertoire-size bias correction to TCR pairs. False discovery rates were estimated in a later analysis by permuting HLA or CMV assignments 20 times. In a later analysis, co-occurring TCRs were grouped with DBSCAN, and TCRdist sequence similarity was added when clustering was performed within HLA-allele-positive subsets. Repertoires with fewer than 30,000 or more than 120,000 public chains were left out of co-occurrence clustering, as were about 5 repertoires with anomalous nucleotide sharing. TCRdb re-hosts the immuneACCESS table, in-frame sequences only. Its copies lack some clones; in the studies checked, an unresolved V gene accounts for under half of them, and the cause for the rest is not known. V, J and clone size are taken as reported in that table, and D and trimming were inferred from the DNA itself. The sample table shows about 210,000 clones, and about 79% are seen once. The ten largest make up 1.5% to 2% of the sample.

For this chain, trimming is 4 bases at the V end and 7 bases at the J end, and the number of junction bases without a gene match is 3. Spanning cysteine to phenylalanine, the CDR3 consists of 15 amino acids. Of the read, only the CDR3 DNA is kept; its 45 bases are in frame from base 1. The germline V gene encodes CDR1 PRHDT and CDR2 FYEKMQ (reference sequence). To note about this clone: Its antigen is unknown. No much larger clonotype is one base removed from it; base qualities were not supplied.

Sequencing used PBMCs. The clonotype was recovered from a male donor in good health and CMV-seronegative. This chain is built from TRBV13 and TRBJ2-1; 14 nucleotides in the junction match TRBD2. The CDR3 reads CASSSGLAGGNEQFF. At the DNA level, the sequence is TGTGCCAGCAGCTCTGGACTAGCGGGGGGAAATGAGCAGTTCTTC.